This T cell receptor beta chain originates from a study of cytotoxic CD8 clonotypes in ibrutinib-treated CLL. Whole-study context: Complete response was seen in 2 patients and partial in some 25; roughly twelve progressed and 14 stayed remitted after a median approximately 70 months. Productive templates per sample averaged approximately 250,000; productive rearrangements, 85,000 to 95,000.

This CDR3 is built from 11 residues. In germline, CDR1 is MDHEN, CDR2 SYDVKM. Trimming shortened V by 7 bases and J by 4 bases, and 4 bases separated the two germline ends. Sequencing was performed with immunoSEQ multiplex PCR; in TCRdb, only in-frame clones are kept and a portion is missing. In the table there are just over 65,000 clones, approximately 71% of which are singletons. The receptor was isolated from a human donor with chronic lymphocytic leukemia. The starting material was PBMCs, obtained after 12 months of ibrutinib treatment. V and J are TRBV28 and TRBJ1-4; D gene unclear. The CDR3 spells CASTLNEKLFF. The CDR3 DNA reads as TGTGCCAGCACCCTTAATGAAAAACTGTTTTTT.